Sequencing of this T cell receptor beta chain was carried out in a study of graft-versus-host responses after intestinal transplantation. Assay used: immunoSEQ multiplex PCR; TCRdb lists only in-frame clones, some missing. The sample has about 6,900 clones, roughly a quarter seen once. The germline CDR1 and CDR2 sequences are MDHEN and SYDVKM. The CDR3 spans 17 residues. The V and J ends lost 3 bases and 1 base respectively, with 18 bases between them. The authors plated approximately 200,000 CFSE-labeled responder cells with approximately 200,000 irradiated, violet-dye-labeled stimulator cells. The chain links TRBV28 to TRBJ1-1, with D hard to call. The specimen comprised alloreactive CD8+ T cells from a mixed lymphocyte reaction culture, sampled before transplantation. Described subset: CFSE-low proliferating T cells sorted from approximately 6-day pre-transplant mixed lymphocyte reaction (GvH or HvG direction). This clonotype was obtained from a human patient who was an organ donor for intestinal transplantation. The CDR3 loop is CASSFRSREGPNTEAFF. CDR3 coding DNA: TGTGCCAGCAGTTTTAGGTCCCGGGAGGGTCCGAACACTGAAGCTTTCTTT.